This T cell receptor beta chain is from a study of shared T cell receptors in the human thymus. The protocol was immunoSEQ multiplex PCR, while the TCRdb copy is restricted to in-frame clones and leaves out a portion. Here the sample spans hundreds of thousands of clones, around 87% being singletons. This CDR3 is built from 16 residues. From germline, CDR1 is SQVTM and CDR2 ANQGSEA. The V gene end was trimmed by 1 base and the J gene end by 7 bases; junction bases not matched to a gene: 8. These data also formed part of another study, on human thymus T cells.

The material sequenced was thymocytes. The clonotype originates from a boy less than two years old with a congenital heart defect. The chain employs TRBV29-1 and TRBJ2-1; TRBD1 matches at 12 bases. The DNA of the CDR3 is TGCAGCGTTGAAGTAGGAGCGGGACAGGGGGCTAATGAGCAGTTCTTC. It encodes CSVEVGAGQGANEQFF.